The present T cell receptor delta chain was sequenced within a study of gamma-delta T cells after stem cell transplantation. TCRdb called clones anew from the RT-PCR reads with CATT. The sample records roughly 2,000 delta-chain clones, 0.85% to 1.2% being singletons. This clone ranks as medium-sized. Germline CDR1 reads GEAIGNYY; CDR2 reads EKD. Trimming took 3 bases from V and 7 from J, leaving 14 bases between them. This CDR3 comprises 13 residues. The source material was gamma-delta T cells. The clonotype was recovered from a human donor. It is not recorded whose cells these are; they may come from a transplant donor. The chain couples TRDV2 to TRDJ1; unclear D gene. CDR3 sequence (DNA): TGTGCCTGTGACCCGTTGAGGGAGACTAAACTCATCTTT. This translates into CACDPLRETKLIF.